Included here is one T cell receptor (beta chain) sequence, with context. Its cognate antigen is unknown. The source of the sample is a study of CD8+CD57+ T cells in acquired aplastic anemia. Background on the study: DNA per sorted CD4+ or CD8+ sample ranged about 0.19 to 30 ug, averaging 3.2 ug. The study, taken as a whole, reports: Simpson's diversity of CD8+ cells was not significantly different in patients compared with controls.

CDR1 and CDR2 from the germline V gene are SGHVS and FNYEAQ. The V gene end was trimmed by 2 bases and the J gene end by 7 bases; junction bases not matched to a gene: 5. The CDR3 runs 14 residues. Using genomic DNA as the template, TCR beta VDJ and CDR3 profiling was carried out. TCRdb redid the calling of the reads with MiXCR, one entry per CDR3 protein. The table has around 130,000 distinct CDR3 sequences, approximately 50% seen once. CD8+CD57+ cell expansion, shown by flow cytometry, had occurred in the patients selected for sequencing. All patients were therapy-naive when blood was sampled. This clonotype originated in a human donor with aplastic anemia. The sample taken for sequencing was sorted CD4+, CD8+, or CD8+CD57+ T cells (not recorded which) from PBMCs. V and J are TRBV7-6 and TRBJ2-1, with 7 bases aligning to TRBD1. The CDR3 DNA reads TGTGCCAGCAGCTTAAGGGGGCCAGGTAATGAGCAGTTCTTC. Residues: CASSLRGPGNEQFF. Together with reference TRBV7-6 and TRBJ2-1, the CDR3 gives the full variable domain: GAGVSQSPRYKVTKRGQDVALRCDPISGHVSLYWYRQALGQGPEFLTYFNYEAQQDKSGLPNDRFSAERPEGSISTLTIQRTEQRDSAMYRCASSLRGPGNEQFFGPGTRLTVL.